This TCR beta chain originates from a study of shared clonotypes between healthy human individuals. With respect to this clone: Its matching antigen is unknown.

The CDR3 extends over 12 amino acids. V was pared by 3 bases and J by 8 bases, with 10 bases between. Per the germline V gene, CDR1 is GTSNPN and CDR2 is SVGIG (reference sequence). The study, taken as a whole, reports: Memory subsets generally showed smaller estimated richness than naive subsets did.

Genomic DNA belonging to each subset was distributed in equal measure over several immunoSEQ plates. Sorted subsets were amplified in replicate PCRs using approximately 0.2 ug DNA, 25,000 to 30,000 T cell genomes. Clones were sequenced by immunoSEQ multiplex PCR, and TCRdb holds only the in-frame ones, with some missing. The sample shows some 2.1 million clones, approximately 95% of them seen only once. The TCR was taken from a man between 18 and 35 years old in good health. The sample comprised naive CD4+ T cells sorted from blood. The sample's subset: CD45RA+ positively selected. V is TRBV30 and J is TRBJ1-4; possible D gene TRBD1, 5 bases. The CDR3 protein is CAWRYGTEKLFF. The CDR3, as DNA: TGTGCCTGGAGATACGGGACCGAAAAACTGTTTTTT.